The rows below give T cell receptor beta chains drawn from one sample of a study of shared clonotypes between healthy human individuals. Repertoires were generated with immunoSEQ multiplex PCR, while TCRdb's copy carries only in-frame clones and drops some. The sample includes roughly 2 million clones, roughly 95% seen only once; the top ten take 0.1% to 0.15%. Material for sequencing was naive CD4+ T cells sorted from blood. The receptors come from a man younger than 35 in good health. The CDR3 runs from the conserved cysteine through the conserved F or W. Fields, in order: clone size, V gene, D gene, J gene, CDR3 protein, CDR3 DNA. A D gene is named only where the DNA matches it firmly. Where a row states a size, it is once, few, many or the class of an expanded clone; other rows omit it.

clone_size: NA; v_call: TRBV4-3; d_call: TRBD2; j_call: TRBJ2-7; cdr3_aa: CASSQASGPYEQYF; cdr3_nt: TGCGCCAGCAGCCAAGCTAGCGGCCCCTACGAGCAGTACTTC
clone_size: NA; v_call: TRBV5-8; d_call: NA; j_call: TRBJ1-5; cdr3_aa: CASSQDGNQPQHF; cdr3_nt: TGTGCCAGCAGCCAGGACGGAAATCAGCCCCAGCATTTT
clone_size: once; v_call: TRBV2; d_call: NA; j_call: TRBJ1-6; cdr3_aa: CASNLGDSYNSPLHF; cdr3_nt: TGTGCCAGCAATTTAGGAGACTCCTATAATTCACCCCTCCACTTT
clone_size: once; v_call: TRBV6-5; d_call: TRBD2; j_call: TRBJ2-7; cdr3_aa: CASNSGKTYEQYF; cdr3_nt: TGTGCCAGCAATAGCGGGAAAACCTACGAGCAGTACTTC
clone_size: NA; v_call: TRBV27; d_call: TRBD1; j_call: TRBJ2-7; cdr3_aa: CASRRGTTYEQYF; cdr3_nt: TGTGCCAGCCGCAGGGGGACCACCTACGAGCAGTACTTC
clone_size: NA; v_call: TRBV18; d_call: NA; j_call: TRBJ1-4; cdr3_aa: CASSPGAGEKLFF; cdr3_nt: TGTGCCAGCTCACCGGGGGCTGGGGAAAAACTGTTTTTT
clone_size: NA; v_call: TRBV6-5; d_call: NA; j_call: TRBJ2-5; cdr3_aa: CASSRGFQETQYF; cdr3_nt: TGTGCCAGCAGTCGAGGGTTTCAAGAGACCCAGTACTTC
clone_size: NA; v_call: TRBV28; d_call: TRBD2; j_call: TRBJ2-5; cdr3_aa: CASSWGTSGGQETQYF; cdr3_nt: TGTGCCAGCAGTTGGGGGACTAGCGGGGGACAAGAGACCCAGTACTTC
clone_size: NA; v_call: TRBV5-1; d_call: NA; j_call: TRBJ1-5; cdr3_aa: CASSLAGRNQPQHF; cdr3_nt: TGCGCCAGCAGCTTGGCAGGGAGGAATCAGCCCCAGCATTTT
clone_size: few; v_call: TRBV7-9; d_call: NA; j_call: TRBJ1-6; cdr3_aa: CASSAGSSPLHF; cdr3_nt: TGTGCCAGCAGCGCCGGATCTTCACCCCTCCACTTT
clone_size: NA; v_call: TRBV14; d_call: NA; j_call: TRBJ2-7; cdr3_aa: CASSPPLGRRGEQYF; cdr3_nt: TGTGCCAGCAGCCCCCCACTAGGGCGTCGGGGAGAGCAGTACTTC
clone_size: NA; v_call: TRBV2; d_call: NA; j_call: TRBJ2-4; cdr3_aa: CASRFLSGGDFRDIQYF; cdr3_nt: TGTGCCAGCAGATTCCTCTCCGGAGGGGATTTTAGGGACATTCAGTACTTC
clone_size: NA; v_call: TRBV30; d_call: NA; j_call: TRBJ2-7; cdr3_aa: CAWSVEVKGKSYEQYF; cdr3_nt: TGTGCCTGGAGTGTAGAGGTAAAGGGGAAGAGTTACGAGCAGTACTTC
clone_size: NA; v_call: TRBV6-6; d_call: NA; j_call: TRBJ1-4; cdr3_aa: CASSYGQEGNEKLFF; cdr3_nt: TGTGCCAGCAGTTACGGGCAAGAGGGAAATGAAAAACTGTTTTTT
clone_size: once; v_call: TRBV7-2; d_call: TRBD2; j_call: TRBJ2-1; cdr3_aa: CASSLLAGARDEQFF; cdr3_nt: TGTGCCAGCAGCCTACTAGCGGGAGCTCGAGATGAGCAGTTCTTC
clone_size: NA; v_call: TRBV6-1; d_call: NA; j_call: TRBJ2-7; cdr3_aa: CASSEARGHSYEQYF; cdr3_nt: TGTGCCAGCAGTGAAGCGCGGGGCCACTCCTACGAGCAGTACTTC
clone_size: NA; v_call: TRBV2; d_call: NA; j_call: TRBJ1-2; cdr3_aa: CASRVEGRKNYGYTF; cdr3_nt: TGTGCCAGCAGAGTTGAGGGAAGGAAGAACTATGGCTACACCTTC
clone_size: NA; v_call: TRBV19; d_call: NA; j_call: TRBJ2-2; cdr3_aa: CASSPPTPANTGELFF; cdr3_nt: TGTGCCAGTAGTCCGCCGACCCCCGCGAACACCGGGGAGCTGTTTTTT
clone_size: NA; v_call: TRBV20-1; d_call: NA; j_call: TRBJ2-7; cdr3_aa: CSASGDEQYF; cdr3_nt: TGCAGTGCTTCGGGCGACGAGCAGTACTTC
clone_size: NA; v_call: TRBV27; d_call: TRBD1; j_call: TRBJ1-2; cdr3_aa: CASSRWDRVAAIGGYTF; cdr3_nt: TGTGCCAGCAGTAGATGGGACAGGGTTGCTGCAATAGGAGGCTACACCTTC
clone_size: NA; v_call: TRBV7-2; d_call: NA; j_call: TRBJ2-4; cdr3_aa: CASSRDILAVNIQYF; cdr3_nt: TGTGCCAGCAGCCGGGACATTCTCGCGGTCAACATTCAGTACTTC
clone_size: NA; v_call: TRBV11-2; d_call: TRBD2; j_call: TRBJ2-2; cdr3_aa: CASSGLLAGVTGELFF; cdr3_nt: TGTGCCAGCAGCGGGTTGCTAGCGGGAGTTACCGGGGAGCTGTTTTTT
clone_size: NA; v_call: TRBV6-5; d_call: TRBD1; j_call: TRBJ2-3; cdr3_aa: CASSDRGHTDTQYF; cdr3_nt: TGTGCCAGTTCGGACAGGGGGCACACAGATACGCAGTATTTT
clone_size: NA; v_call: TRBV2; d_call: TRBD2; j_call: TRBJ2-5; cdr3_aa: CASSGPLAGGAQTQYF; cdr3_nt: TGTGCCAGCAGTGGGCCTTTAGCGGGAGGGGCTCAGACCCAGTACTTC
clone_size: NA; v_call: TRBV11-3; d_call: TRBD2; j_call: TRBJ2-3; cdr3_aa: CASSQGLAGGLDTQYF; cdr3_nt: TGTGCCAGCAGCCAGGGACTAGCGGGAGGTTTAGATACGCAGTATTTT
clone_size: NA; v_call: TRBV7-7; d_call: NA; j_call: TRBJ2-5; cdr3_aa: CASSLMGGRETQYF; cdr3_nt: TGTGCTAGCAGCTTAATGGGAGGCCGAGAGACCCAGTACTTC
clone_size: NA; v_call: TRBV5-1; d_call: NA; j_call: TRBJ2-5; cdr3_aa: CASSLANGAETQYF; cdr3_nt: TGCGCCAGCAGCTTGGCCAACGGGGCCGAGACCCAGTACTTC
clone_size: NA; v_call: TRBV7-9; d_call: NA; j_call: TRBJ2-3; cdr3_aa: CASSSSRPGTDTQYF; cdr3_nt: TGTGCCAGCAGCTCTAGCCGACCTGGGACAGATACGCAGTATTTT
clone_size: NA; v_call: TRBV5-1; d_call: NA; j_call: TRBJ1-4; cdr3_aa: CASSPLGSNEKLFF; cdr3_nt: TGCGCCAGCAGCCCCTTGGGGTCTAATGAAAAACTGTTTTTT
clone_size: few; v_call: TRBV4-2; d_call: NA; j_call: TRBJ2-3; cdr3_aa: CASSQGESWGGTDTQYF; cdr3_nt: TGTGCCAGCAGCCAAGGGGAGAGTTGGGGGGGCACAGATACGCAGTATTTT
clone_size: NA; v_call: TRBV12-5; d_call: NA; j_call: TRBJ2-7; cdr3_aa: CASGLDQDIPYEQYF; cdr3_nt: TGTGCTAGTGGTTTGGACCAGGACATACCCTACGAGCAGTACTTC
clone_size: NA; v_call: TRBV18; d_call: NA; j_call: TRBJ1-1; cdr3_aa: CASSPLGDGTEAFF; cdr3_nt: TGTGCCAGCTCACCATTGGGGGACGGCACTGAAGCTTTCTTT
clone_size: NA; v_call: TRBV18; d_call: NA; j_call: TRBJ1-6; cdr3_aa: CASSPEGLTGPLHF; cdr3_nt: TGTGCCAGCTCACCGGAAGGTCTGACGGGGCCCCTCCACTTT
clone_size: NA; v_call: TRBV10-3; d_call: TRBD1; j_call: TRBJ1-4; cdr3_aa: CAISASGGTNEKLFF; cdr3_nt: TGTGCCATCAGCGCCTCAGGGGGGACTAATGAAAAACTGTTTTTT
clone_size: once; v_call: TRBV4-1; d_call: NA; j_call: TRBJ2-5; cdr3_aa: CASSLPGVGQETQYF; cdr3_nt: TGCGCCAGCAGCTTACCAGGGGTTGGACAAGAGACCCAGTACTTC
clone_size: NA; v_call: TRBV6-1; d_call: NA; j_call: TRBJ2-2; cdr3_aa: CASSDLTSPATGELFF; cdr3_nt: TGTGCCAGCAGTGATCTTACTAGCCCCGCCACCGGGGAGCTGTTTTTT
clone_size: NA; v_call: TRBV4-1; d_call: NA; j_call: TRBJ2-4; cdr3_aa: CASSPQDSSLAKNIQYF; cdr3_nt: TGCGCCAGCAGCCCCCAGGACAGCTCCTTAGCCAAAAACATTCAGTACTTC
clone_size: NA; v_call: TRBV23-1; d_call: TRBD1; j_call: TRBJ1-1; cdr3_aa: CASSQPTGGCRNTEAFF; cdr3_nt: TGCGCCAGCAGTCAACCCACAGGGGGCTGTAGGAACACTGAAGCTTTCTTT
clone_size: few; v_call: TRBV5-1; d_call: NA; j_call: TRBJ1-5; cdr3_aa: CASSLGDRNQPQHF; cdr3_nt: TGCGCCAGCAGCTTGGGAGACAGGAATCAGCCCCAGCATTTT
clone_size: NA; v_call: TRBV5-1; d_call: TRBD1; j_call: TRBJ2-4; cdr3_aa: CASSLGPGQGIQYF; cdr3_nt: TGCGCCAGCAGCTTGGGCCCCGGACAGGGCATTCAGTACTTC
clone_size: NA; v_call: TRBV4-1; d_call: TRBD2; j_call: TRBJ2-2; cdr3_aa: CASSSSGSNTGELFF; cdr3_nt: TGCGCCAGCAGCTCTAGCGGATCGAACACCGGGGAGCTGTTTTTT
clone_size: NA; v_call: TRBV28; d_call: NA; j_call: TRBJ2-7; cdr3_aa: CASGFSYEQYF; cdr3_nt: TGTGCCAGCGGATTCTCCTACGAGCAGTACTTC
clone_size: NA; v_call: TRBV6-5; d_call: TRBD1; j_call: TRBJ2-1; cdr3_aa: CASSGQGNNEQFF; cdr3_nt: TGTGCCAGCAGCGGACAGGGTAACAATGAGCAGTTCTTC
clone_size: NA; v_call: TRBV30; d_call: TRBD2; j_call: TRBJ2-2; cdr3_aa: CAWIRHSGRAGGELFF; cdr3_nt: TGTGCCTGGATTCGACATAGCGGGAGGGCTGGAGGGGAGCTGTTTTTT
clone_size: NA; v_call: TRBV4-3; d_call: NA; j_call: TRBJ2-7; cdr3_aa: CASSQKGEQYF; cdr3_nt: TGCGCCAGCAGCCAAAAAGGCGAGCAGTACTTC
clone_size: NA; v_call: TRBV18; d_call: NA; j_call: TRBJ1-5; cdr3_aa: CASSQTDSLQPQHF; cdr3_nt: TGTGCCAGCTCACAGACGGACAGTTTGCAGCCCCAGCATTTT
clone_size: NA; v_call: TRBV6-1; d_call: NA; j_call: TRBJ2-1; cdr3_aa: CASSEVSSYNEQFF; cdr3_nt: TGTGCCAGCAGTGAAGTTAGTTCCTACAATGAGCAGTTCTTC
clone_size: NA; v_call: TRBV21-1; d_call: NA; j_call: TRBJ2-7; cdr3_aa: CASSNLNLAQTCEQYF; cdr3_nt: TGTGCCAGCAGCAACCTTAACCTTGCCCAAACGTGCGAGCAGTACTTC
clone_size: NA; v_call: TRBV6-1; d_call: TRBD1; j_call: TRBJ1-2; cdr3_aa: CASSETGGIHYGYTF; cdr3_nt: TGTGCCAGCAGTGAGACAGGGGGCATTCACTATGGCTACACCTTC
clone_size: NA; v_call: TRBV4-3; d_call: NA; j_call: TRBJ2-6; cdr3_aa: CASSQDLSSSAGANVLTF; cdr3_nt: TGCGCCAGCAGCCAAGATCTCTCTTCTTCGGCTGGGGCCAACGTCCTGACTTTC
clone_size: NA; v_call: TRBV21-1; d_call: NA; j_call: TRBJ2-5; cdr3_aa: CASSKSWQVGRSDQYF; cdr3_nt: TGTGCCAGCAGCAAAAGTTGGCAGGTGGGACGGTCGGACCAGTACTTC
clone_size: NA; v_call: TRBV2; d_call: NA; j_call: TRBJ1-1; cdr3_aa: CASGSAEAFF; cdr3_nt: TGTGCCAGTGGCAGCGCTGAAGCTTTCTTT
clone_size: NA; v_call: TRBV11-2; d_call: NA; j_call: TRBJ2-7; cdr3_aa: CASILSTGPYEQYF; cdr3_nt: TGTGCCAGCATCCTTAGTACAGGGCCCTACGAGCAGTACTTC
clone_size: NA; v_call: TRBV5-1; d_call: TRBD1; j_call: TRBJ1-4; cdr3_aa: CASSFGQGTTNEKLFF; cdr3_nt: TGCGCCAGCAGCTTCGGACAGGGGACAACTAATGAAAAACTGTTTTTT
clone_size: NA; v_call: TRBV25-1; d_call: NA; j_call: TRBJ1-2; cdr3_aa: CASSEKNSRYTF; cdr3_nt: TGTGCCAGCAGTGAAAAGAACAGTCGCTACACCTTC
clone_size: NA; v_call: TRBV5-1; d_call: NA; j_call: TRBJ2-1; cdr3_aa: CASSPGGAGNEQFF; cdr3_nt: TGCGCCAGCAGCCCTGGGGGGGCCGGAAATGAGCAGTTCTTC
clone_size: NA; v_call: TRBV11-3; d_call: NA; j_call: TRBJ1-1; cdr3_aa: CASRAVGNMNTEAFF; cdr3_nt: TGTGCCAGCCGGGCAGTAGGGAACATGAACACTGAAGCTTTCTTT
clone_size: once; v_call: TRBV7-9; d_call: NA; j_call: TRBJ2-7; cdr3_aa: CASSLQGRNEQYF; cdr3_nt: TGTGCCAGCAGCTTGCAGGGACGGAACGAGCAGTACTTC